This TCR beta chain originates from a study of T-cell reconstitution after alpha-beta-depleted transplantation in children. Notes on the study in general: At day 60, the high TCRbeta diversity found in some patients originated from recipient T cells and thymic progenitors that had survived. A year had passed since transplant, and T-cell counts and diversity by then came mostly from newly produced T cells. At around two months after transplant, the alpha-beta T cells were reportedly derived from several hundred expanded clones that came from non-depleted graft cells.

TCRbeta library preparation incorporated unique molecular identifiers. MiXCR was run by TCRdb on the PCR reads, yielding one entry per CDR3 protein. The sample includes about 240,000 distinct CDR3 sequences, roughly a quarter seen only once; the top ten take roughly 2.6%. A word on this clonotype: No antigen is known for it.

The V gene lost 1 base and the J gene lost 7 bases, with 14 bases spanning the gap. In germline, CDR1 is DFQATT, CDR2 SNEGSKA (reference sequence). CDR3 length equals 14 residues. The receptor was derived from a girl aged 2 to 9 with Fanconi anemia, due to receive a stem cell transplant. Specimen: PBMCs, collected before TCRalphabeta/CD19-depleted stem cell transplant. The chain employs TRBV20-1 and TRBJ1-5; D unresolved. The CDR3 DNA reads TGCAGTGCTAGAGCGGCAGGCACGGTGCAGCCCCAGCATTTT. Translation gives CSARAAGTVQPQHF.